The 10 T cell receptor beta chains reported below all come from one sample, sequenced in a study of T-cell reconstitution after alpha-beta-depleted transplantation in children. The library targeted TCRbeta and was prepared with unique molecular identifiers. TCRdb used MiXCR to reprocess the PCR reads, holding one entry per CDR3 protein. The data show hundreds of thousands of distinct CDR3 sequences, 15% to 20% seen once. The input for sequencing was PBMCs, mostly from graft donor cells, taken 360 days after TCRalphabeta/CD19-depleted stem cell transplant. These receptors were taken from a male patient younger than 18 who had a stem cell transplant for acute lymphoblastic leukemia, so the T cells may come from the graft donor.

This clonotype was observed a handful of times. V and J are TRBV6-5 and TRBJ1-3; D ambiguous. The CDR3 covers 12 residues. Germline-derived CDR1 and CDR2 are MNHEY and SVGAGI. The V and J ends lost 6 bases and 7 bases respectively, with 10 bases between them. CDR3: CASRNLFNTIYF. The CDR3, as DNA: TGTGCCAGCAGAAACTTATTCAACACCATATATTTT.

This clonotype has just a few counts. The genes are TRBV19 and TRBJ2-2, with TRBD1 matching 9 bases. The CDR3 loop spans 14 amino acids. Germline values: CDR1 LNHDA, CDR2 SQIVND (reference sequence). With 9 bases clipped from V and 5 bases from J, the junction kept 7 bases outside the gene matches. CDR3 sequence reads: CASQDRGRTGELFF. The CDR3 coding sequence is TGTGCCAGCCAGGACAGGGGAAGGACCGGGGAGCTGTTTTTT.

The V call is TRBV29-1, the J call TRBJ1-3; the D gene is possibly TRBD1 (5 bases). CDR1 SQVTM and CDR2 ANQGSEA come from the germline V gene. The CDR3 runs 15 residues. Deletions cut 1 base from V and 0 bases from J, with 10 bases between. CDR3 sequence reads: CSVEGTPASGNTIYF. The CDR3 DNA is TGCAGCGTTGAAGGGACACCGGCCTCTGGAAACACCATATATTTT.

This clonotype appeared a few times. V is TRBV5-6 and J is TRBJ2-2; 12 bases fit TRBD1. The V gene's germline CDR1 is SGHDT and CDR2 YYEEEE. The length of the CDR3 is 20 residues. V was pared by 3 bases and J by 0 bases, with 12 bases of the junction left unmatched. The CDR3 here is CASSYGTGGPPITNTGELFF. CDR3 nucleotide sequence: TGTGCCAGCAGCTATGGGACAGGGGGCCCCCCAATTACGAACACCGGGGAGCTGTTTTTT.

This clonotype was observed a few times. The rearrangement links TRBV4-1 to TRBJ2-7; 8 bases are a match to TRBD1. The ends lost 2 bases at V and 0 bases at J; junction bases unmatched: 6. The germline gives CDR1 MGHRA, CDR2 YSYEKL. This CDR3 has 16 residues. DNA of the CDR3: TGCGCCAGCAGCCAAATGGGGACAGGAAGCTCCTACGAGCAGTACTTC. Its translation is CASSQMGTGSSYEQYF.

The chain links TRBV12-3 or TRBV12-4 to TRBJ2-2; unclear D gene. This CDR3 region has 13 residues. With 3 bases removed from V and 7 bases from J, the gap between germline ends came to 9 bases. DNA for the CDR3: TGTGCCAGCAGTTTCCCTCCCTACGGGGAGCTGTTTTTT. Translating gives CASSFPPYGELFF.

The V call is TRBV6-2 or TRBV6-3, the J call TRBJ2-7, with TRBD2 identical over 10 bases. Germline CDR1 reads MNHEY; CDR2 reads SVGEGT. V was clipped by 2 bases and J by 9 bases; unmatched bases: 7. CDR3 length: 14 amino acids. For the CDR3, the DNA is TGTGCCAGCAGTTACGGTCTAGCGGGAGTCGGGCAGTACTTC. This gives the protein CASSYGLAGVGQYF.

The table lists this clonotype with many counts. This sequence joins TRBV12-3 or TRBV12-4 and TRBJ2-7; D is unclear. This CDR3 comprises 12 residues. V was shortened by 3 bases and J by 5 bases, with 8 bases between the two germline ends. The DNA for the CDR3 is TGTGCCAGCAGTTTTTCCAGTCACGAGCAGTACTTC. As protein: CASSFSSHEQYF.

This rearrangement joins TRBV6-1 to TRBJ2-7; 8 nucleotides agree with TRBD2. Germline values: CDR1 MNHNS, CDR2 SASEGT. This CDR3 is 16 amino acids long. Trimming at V came to 5 bases and at J to 0 bases, leaving 9 bases not matched to a gene. CDR3 sequence: CASSNPSSGYSYEQYF. For the CDR3, the DNA is TGTGCCAGCAGTAACCCTTCTAGCGGGTACTCCTACGAGCAGTACTTC.

This clonotype was observed a few times. The chain links TRBV10-2 to TRBJ2-5; D ambiguous. The CDR3 spans 11 residues. Germline CDR1 and CDR2: WSHSY and SAAADI. Trimming pared 5 bases from V and 7 bases from J, leaving 8 bases between. CDR3 bases: TGCGCCAGCAGTAAGATCGGGACCCAGTACTTC. It specifies CASSKIGTQYF.